A single sample gave rise to the 21 T cell receptor beta chains below, sequenced in a study of T cell responses to AZD1222 COVID-19 vaccine. The assay was immunoSEQ multiplex PCR, and TCRdb's table has in-frame clones only and misses some. The data contain under 250,000 clones, about 92% of them singletons. Sequences were derived from peripheral blood, sampled on day 0 of MenACWY control vaccination. Receptors originate from an adult in good health.

The rearrangement uses TRBV6-1 and TRBJ2-3, with D perhaps TRBD1 (5 bases). The CDR3 sequence is 15 residues long. Germline loops: CDR1 MNHNS, CDR2 SASEGT. V was clipped by 2 bases and J by 7 bases, with 16 bases between them. Here the CDR3 DNA reads TGTGCCAGCAGTGAACAAGGGGATGGTCCCTATACGCAGTATTTT. This translates into CASSEQGDGPYTQYF.

The chain couples TRBV6-5 to TRBJ2-5; 7 bases match TRBD2. The CDR3 runs 14 residues. V trimming: 0 bases; J trimming: 2 bases; junction bases outside the gene matches: 0. Germline V CDR1 and CDR2: MNHEY, SVGAGI. This chain's CDR3 is CASSYSRGQETQYF. CDR3 DNA: TGTGCCAGCAGTTACTCGCGGGGGCAAGAGACCCAGTACTTC.

J is TRBJ2-4 and V is TRBV7-2, with 7 bases fitting TRBD2. Germline V gene lookup returns CDR1 SGHTA and CDR2 FQGNSA. This CDR3 is built from 15 residues. V lost 2 bases and J lost 10; bases outside the gene matches: 11. The CDR3 coding sequence is TGTGCCAGCAGCTTACCCGCCGCAGCGGGACGGATTCAGTACTTC. Translation: CASSLPAAAGRIQYF.

This clone has just one count. This rearrangement joins TRBV28 to TRBJ1-2; 10 bases map to TRBD1. J was trimmed by 5 bases and V by 5 bases; bases with no gene match: 14. The germline V gene encodes CDR1 MDHEN and CDR2 SYDVKM. This CDR3 has 17 amino acids. This chain's CDR3 is CASSVAVRGTGDYGYTF. The CDR3 region has the DNA TGTGCCAGCAGTGTGGCCGTTCGTGGGACAGGGGATTATGGCTACACCTTC.

This clone was found a few times. V usage is TRBV6-5 and J usage is TRBJ1-6; D is uncertain. V lost 2 bases and J 8 bases, leaving 10 bases between the germline ends. CDR1 and CDR2 (germline): MNHEY, SVGAGI. The CDR3 has 14 amino acids. For the CDR3, the DNA is TGTGCCAGCAGTTACCGCGGAACGGATTCACCCCTCCACTTT. Translation: CASSYRGTDSPLHF.

The chain has TRBV29-1 and TRBJ2-5; 10 bases fit TRBD2. The ends lost 2 bases at V and 5 bases at J; junction bases unmatched: 5. CDR3 length equals 14 residues. CDR1 and CDR2 from the germline V gene are SQVTM and ANQGSEA. The CDR3 DNA reads TGCAGCGTTGAACAGCGGGGGGGTTGGGAGACCCAGTACTTC. Protein: CSVEQRGGWETQYF. The variable domain in full, completed from reference TRBV29-1 and TRBJ2-5, reads SAVISQKPSRDICQRGTSLTIQCQVDSQVTMMFWYRQQPGQSLTLIATANQGSEATYESGFVIDKFPISRPNLTFSTLTVSNMSPEDSSIYLCSVEQRGGWETQYFGPGTRLLVL.

The chain recombines TRBV7-9 with TRBJ2-6, with D uncertain. The V gene's germline CDR1 is SEHNR and CDR2 FQNEAQ (reference sequence). With 4 bases removed from V and 0 bases from J, the gap between germline ends came to 13 bases. The CDR3 contains 17 residues. The CDR3 reads CASSSRRGASGANVLTF. CDR3 nucleotides: TGTGCCAGCAGCTCGCGCCGAGGAGCCTCTGGGGCCAACGTCCTGACTTTC.

The V call is TRBV5-4, the J call TRBJ2-1, with D unclear. CDR3 size: 16 residues. Germline V gives CDR1 SGHNT, CDR2 YYREEE (reference sequence). The V gene lost 1 base and the J gene lost 0 bases, with 11 bases spanning the gap. CDR3 region: CASSLFVSGSYNEQFF. In DNA form, the CDR3 reads TGTGCCAGCAGCTTGTTCGTCTCGGGCTCCTACAATGAGCAGTTCTTC.

The rearrangement links TRBV3-1 (or the pseudogene TRBV3-2) to TRBJ1-2; D may be TRBD1 (5 bases). V shed 0 bases and J shed 8 bases, with 25 bases lying between them. The CDR3 is made up of 18 amino acids. Germline values: CDR1 LGHDT, CDR2 YNNKEL (reference sequence). CDR3 DNA: TGTGCCAGCAGCCAAGATTTTGGGGCAGTTGGGCCGACGGGAGGCTACACCTTC. This gives the protein CASSQDFGAVGPTGGYTF.

As for this clone: Other DNA sequences in the sample encode the same CDR3. This rearrangement joins TRBV30 to TRBJ2-3; D is unclear. The CDR3 consists of 12 residues. Between the trimmed V and J ends, which lost 0 bases and 5 bases, there was a span of 6 bases. CDR1 and CDR2 from the germline V gene are GTSNPN and SVGIG (reference sequence). The CDR3 sequence: CAWSVSGDTQYF. Written as DNA, the CDR3 is TGTGCCTGGAGTGTATCGGGAGATACGCAGTATTTT.

The rearrangement joins TRBV6-5 to TRBJ1-2; maybe TRBD1 (5 bases). The CDR3 is 14 residues long. V was trimmed by 7 bases and J by 6 bases, leaving 18 bases between them. Germline CDR1 MNHEY, CDR2 SVGAGI. The CDR3: CASKGVGSPDGYTF. CDR3 bases: TGTGCCAGCAAAGGGGTGGGCAGTCCGGATGGCTACACCTTC.

The J gene is TRBJ1-1, the V gene TRBV7-2, with D uncertain. Germline CDR1 reads SGHTA; CDR2 reads FQGNSA. CDR3 length: 14 residues. Trimming stripped 6 bases from V and 0 bases from J, with 11 bases between. CDR3 protein: CASRPRILNTEAFF. In DNA, the CDR3 is TGTGCCAGCAGGCCCAGGATCCTGAACACTGAAGCTTTCTTT. The entire variable domain, with the rest obtained from reference TRBV7-2 and TRBJ1-1, is as follows: GAGVSQSPSNKVTEKGKDVELRCDPISGHTALYWYRQSLGQGLEFLIYFQGNSAPDKSGLPSDRFSAERTGGSVSTLTIQRTQQEDSAVYLCASRPRILNTEAFFGQGTRLTVV.

The V and J genes are TRBV2 and TRBJ1-3; 9 bases agree with TRBD1. Losses at the gene ends were 6 bases for V and 7 bases for J; bases not matched to a gene: 10. The CDR3 contains 15 residues. Germline values: CDR1 SNHLY, CDR2 FYNNEI. CDR3 residues: CASSGHPGQGNTIYF. CDR3 bases: TGTGCCAGCAGCGGTCATCCGGGACAGGGTAACACCATATATTTT.

Points on this clone: Other DNA sequences from this sample encode an identical CDR3 as well. The CDR3 protein is CASSPRTGNTEAFF. The CDR3 DNA sequence: TGTGCCAGCTCACCCAGGACAGGGAACACTGAAGCTTTCTTT. The V gene is TRBV18, the J gene TRBJ1-1; 7 bases fit TRBD1. The CDR3 spans 14 residues. Germline V gives CDR1 KGHSH, CDR2 LQKENI. The V and J ends lost 3 bases and 1 base, in that order; junction bases with no gene match: 2.

This clone was observed once. The V and J genes are TRBV5-1 and TRBJ2-5; 9 bases agree with TRBD1. The germline V gene encodes CDR1 SGHRS and CDR2 YFSETQ. V was clipped by 0 bases and J by 4 bases; unmatched bases: 7. The CDR3 contains 16 residues. The CDR3 here is CASSLGFGQGLETQYF. CDR3 coding DNA: TGCGCCAGCAGCTTGGGGTTCGGACAGGGGTTAGAGACCCAGTACTTC.

A remark on this clone: The germline gene is not matched at one end of the junction; a read error may be the cause. The V and J genes are TRBV2 and TRBJ2-2, with D unclear. CDR1 SNHLY and CDR2 FYNNEI come from the germline V gene. This CDR3 comprises 12 residues. In DNA, the CDR3 is TGTGCCAGCAGAGAAGAGTCCAGGGAGCTGTTTTTT. Its protein is CASREESRELFF.

This rearrangement joins TRBV6-1 to TRBJ1-4, with a tentative D call TRBD1 (5 bases). V was cut by 3 bases and J by 14 bases, with 16 bases left in between. The CDR3 is 13 amino acids. Germline CDR1 and CDR2: MNHNS and SASEGT. As DNA, the CDR3 is TGTGCCAGCAGTGACAGGAGCCGGGGGAGGCTGTTTTTT. It yields the protein CASSDRSRGRLFF.

This clone was seen just once. The V and J genes are TRBV5-1 and TRBJ2-1; perhaps TRBD1 as D (5 bases). Looked up from germline, CDR1 is SGHRS and CDR2 is YFSETQ. The CDR3 consists of 15 residues. V was trimmed by 2 bases and J by 2 bases, leaving 11 bases between them. CDR3 amino acids: CASSFEDTTYNEQFF. As DNA, the CDR3 is TGCGCCAGCAGCTTCGAGGACACTACCTACAATGAGCAGTTCTTC.

This chain connects TRBV7-9 to TRBJ2-7, with 11 bases fitting TRBD2. The CDR3 contains 15 residues. With V trimmed by 5 bases and J by 3 bases, 6 bases remained unmatched. Germline CDR1 reads SEHNR; CDR2 reads FQNEAQ (reference sequence). In nucleotides, the CDR3 is TGTGCCAGCAGCGGACCCGGGACTAGCGGCTACGAGCAGTACTTC. This codes for CASSGPGTSGYEQYF.

The V gene is TRBV5-1, the J gene TRBJ1-4; TRBD1 agrees at 7 bases. Germline values: CDR1 SGHRS, CDR2 YFSETQ. V lost 0 bases to trimming and J lost 7 bases; unmatched junction nucleotides: 9. The CDR3 extends over 16 amino acids. CDR3 residues: CASSLGTGTVSEKLFF. The CDR3 nucleotides read TGCGCCAGCAGCTTGGGGACCGGGACAGTTAGTGAAAAACTGTTTTTT.

This clone was seen only once. The sample holds other DNA sequences that translate to the same CDR3. This chain connects TRBV6-5 to TRBJ1-2, with unresolved D. V was pared by 0 bases and J by 8 bases, with 10 bases between. CDR1 is MNHEY, CDR2 SVGAGI, per germline. The CDR3 loop spans 13 amino acids. CDR3 bases: TGTGCCAGCAGTTACTCGGGAGGGTCCGGCTACACCTTC. Amino acid sequence: CASSYSGGSGYTF.